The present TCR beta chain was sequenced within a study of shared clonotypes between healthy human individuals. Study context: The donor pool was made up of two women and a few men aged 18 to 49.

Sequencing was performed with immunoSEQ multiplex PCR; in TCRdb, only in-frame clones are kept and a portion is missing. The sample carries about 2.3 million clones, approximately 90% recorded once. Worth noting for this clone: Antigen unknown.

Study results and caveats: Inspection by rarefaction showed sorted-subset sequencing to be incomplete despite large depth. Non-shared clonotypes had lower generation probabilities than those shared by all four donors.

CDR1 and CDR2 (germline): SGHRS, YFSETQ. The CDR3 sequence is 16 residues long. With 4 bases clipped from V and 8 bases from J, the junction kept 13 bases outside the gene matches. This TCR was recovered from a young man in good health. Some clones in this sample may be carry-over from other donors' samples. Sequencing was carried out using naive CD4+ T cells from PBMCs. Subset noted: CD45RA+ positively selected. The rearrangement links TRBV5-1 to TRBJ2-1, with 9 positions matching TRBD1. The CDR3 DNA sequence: TGCGCCAGCAGCAGGACAGGGACAGGGATTATTTATGAGCAGTTCTTC. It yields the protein CASSRTGTGIIYEQFF. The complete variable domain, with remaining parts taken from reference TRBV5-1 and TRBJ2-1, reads KAGVTQTPRYLIKTRGQQVTLSCSPISGHRSVSWYQQTPGQGLQFLFEYFSETQRNKGNFPGRFSGRQFSNSRSEMNVSTLELGDSALYLCASSRTGTGIIYEQFFGPGTRLTVL.